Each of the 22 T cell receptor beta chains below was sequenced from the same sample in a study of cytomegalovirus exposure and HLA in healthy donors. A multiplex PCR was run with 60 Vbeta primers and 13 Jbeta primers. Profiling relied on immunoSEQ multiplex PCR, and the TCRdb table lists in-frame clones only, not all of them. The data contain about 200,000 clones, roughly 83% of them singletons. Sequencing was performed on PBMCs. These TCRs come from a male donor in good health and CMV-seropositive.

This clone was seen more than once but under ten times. The CDR3 DNA reads as TGCGCCAGCAGCTTGGGACAGAAAGAGACCCAGTACTTC. Protein product: CASSLGQKETQYF. The chain links TRBV5-1 to TRBJ2-5; TRBD1 might be the D (5 bases). Germline V gene lookup returns CDR1 SGHRS and CDR2 YFSETQ. V was clipped by 0 bases and J by 3 bases, with 6 bases between them. The CDR3 extends over 13 amino acids.

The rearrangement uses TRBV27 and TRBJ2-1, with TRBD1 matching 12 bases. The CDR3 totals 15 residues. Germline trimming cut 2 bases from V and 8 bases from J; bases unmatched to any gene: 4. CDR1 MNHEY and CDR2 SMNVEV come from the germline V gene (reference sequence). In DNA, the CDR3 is TGTGCCAGCAGTTTAACGGGACAGGGGGCCGATGAGCAGTTCTTC. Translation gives CASSLTGQGADEQFF.

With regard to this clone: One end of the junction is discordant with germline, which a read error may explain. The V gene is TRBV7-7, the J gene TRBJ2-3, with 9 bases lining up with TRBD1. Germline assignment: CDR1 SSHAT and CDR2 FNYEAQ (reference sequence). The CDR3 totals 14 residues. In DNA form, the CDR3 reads TGTGCTAGCAGCTTGGACAGGGGCGCAGATACGCAGTATTTT. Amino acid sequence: CASSLDRGADTQYF.

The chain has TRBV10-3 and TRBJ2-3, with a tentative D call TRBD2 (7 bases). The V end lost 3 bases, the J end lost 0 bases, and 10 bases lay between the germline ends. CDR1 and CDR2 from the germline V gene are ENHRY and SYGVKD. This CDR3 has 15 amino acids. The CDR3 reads CAISDGGGSTDTQYF. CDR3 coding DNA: TGTGCCATCAGTGATGGCGGGGGCAGCACAGATACGCAGTATTTT.

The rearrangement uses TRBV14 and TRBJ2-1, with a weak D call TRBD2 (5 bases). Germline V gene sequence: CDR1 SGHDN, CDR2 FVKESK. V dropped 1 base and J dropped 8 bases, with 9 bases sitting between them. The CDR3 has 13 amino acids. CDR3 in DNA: TGTGCCAGCAGCCAAGTTTCGCGGGATGAGCAGTTCTTC. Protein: CASSQVSRDEQFF.

CDR3 in amino acids: CASRFWTGLNTEAFF. The CDR3 DNA follows: TGTGCCAGCAGGTTTTGGACAGGGTTGAACACTGAAGCTTTCTTT. The rearrangement uses TRBV6-4 and TRBJ1-1; TRBD1 agrees at 8 bases. V was clipped by 6 bases and J by 0 bases; unmatched bases: 6. The CDR3 consists of 15 residues. Germline assignment: CDR1 MRHNA and CDR2 SNTAGT.

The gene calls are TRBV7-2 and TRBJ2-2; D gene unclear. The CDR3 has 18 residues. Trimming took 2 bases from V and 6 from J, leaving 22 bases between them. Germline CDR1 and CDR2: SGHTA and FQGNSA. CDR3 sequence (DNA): TGTGCCAGCAGCTTAAGGCCAGATCGACTGGGTGTAGCCGGGGAGCTGTTTTTT. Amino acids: CASSLRPDRLGVAGELFF.

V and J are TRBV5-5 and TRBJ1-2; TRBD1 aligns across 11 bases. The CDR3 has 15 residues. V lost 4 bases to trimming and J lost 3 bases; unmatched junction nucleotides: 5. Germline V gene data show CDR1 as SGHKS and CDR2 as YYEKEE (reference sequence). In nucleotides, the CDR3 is TGTGCCAGCAGCCCGGGACAGGGGGGCCACTATGGCTACACCTTC. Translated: CASSPGQGGHYGYTF.

CDR3 nucleotide sequence: TGTGCCATCAGTGACGTGCGGGGGATTAATGAGCAGTTCTTC. Amino acid sequence: CAISDVRGINEQFF. The V gene is TRBV10-3, the J gene TRBJ2-1, with 7 bases identical to TRBD2. Germline assignment: CDR1 ENHRY and CDR2 SYGVKD. V shed 3 bases, J shed 7 bases, and the junction held 6 bases outside the gene matches. The CDR3 contains 14 residues.

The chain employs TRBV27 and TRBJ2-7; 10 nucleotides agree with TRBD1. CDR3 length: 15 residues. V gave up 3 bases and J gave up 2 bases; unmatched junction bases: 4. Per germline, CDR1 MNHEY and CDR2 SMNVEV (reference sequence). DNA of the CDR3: TGTGCCAGCAGTTTTAGGGACAGGGGTACCTACGAGCAGTACTTC. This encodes CASSFRDRGTYEQYF.

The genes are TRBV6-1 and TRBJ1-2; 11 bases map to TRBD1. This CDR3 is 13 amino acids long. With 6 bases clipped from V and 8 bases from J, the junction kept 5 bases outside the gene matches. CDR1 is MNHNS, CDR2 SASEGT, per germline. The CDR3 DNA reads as TGTGCCAGCAGCTGGACAGGGGGCTTGGGCTACACCTTC. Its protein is CASSWTGGLGYTF.

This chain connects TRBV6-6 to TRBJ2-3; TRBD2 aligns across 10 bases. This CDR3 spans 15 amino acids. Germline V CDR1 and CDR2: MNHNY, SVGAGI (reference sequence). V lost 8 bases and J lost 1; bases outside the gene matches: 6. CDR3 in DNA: TGTGCCAGCTGGTTCCTAGCGGGAGGCACAGATACGCAGTATTTT. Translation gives CASWFLAGGTDTQYF.

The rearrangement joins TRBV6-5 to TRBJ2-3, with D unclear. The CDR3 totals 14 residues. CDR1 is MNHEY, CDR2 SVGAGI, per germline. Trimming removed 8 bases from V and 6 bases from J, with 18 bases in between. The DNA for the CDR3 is TGTGCCAGCCGAGGCGACCTGATGAAGGATACGCAGTATTTT. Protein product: CASRGDLMKDTQYF.

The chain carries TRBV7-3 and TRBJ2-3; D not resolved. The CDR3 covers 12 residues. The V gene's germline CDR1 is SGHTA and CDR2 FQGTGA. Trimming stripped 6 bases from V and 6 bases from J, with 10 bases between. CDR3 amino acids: CASSSTGDTQYF. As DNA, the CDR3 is TGTGCCAGCAGTTCAACCGGTGATACGCAGTATTTT.

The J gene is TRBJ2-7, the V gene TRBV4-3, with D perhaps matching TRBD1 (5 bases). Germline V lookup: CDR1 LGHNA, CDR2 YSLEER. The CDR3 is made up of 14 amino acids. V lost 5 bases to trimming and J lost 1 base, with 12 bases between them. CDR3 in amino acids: CASSFGQGSYEQYF. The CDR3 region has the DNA TGCGCCAGCAGCTTCGGGCAGGGTTCCTACGAGCAGTACTTC.

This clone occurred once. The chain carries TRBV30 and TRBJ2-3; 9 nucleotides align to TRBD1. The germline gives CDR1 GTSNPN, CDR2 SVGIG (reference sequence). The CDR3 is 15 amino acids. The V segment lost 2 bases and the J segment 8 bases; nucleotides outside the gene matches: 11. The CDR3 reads CAWSSGQGGYSTQYF. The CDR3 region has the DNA TGTGCCTGGAGTTCGGGACAGGGAGGATATAGTACGCAGTATTTT.

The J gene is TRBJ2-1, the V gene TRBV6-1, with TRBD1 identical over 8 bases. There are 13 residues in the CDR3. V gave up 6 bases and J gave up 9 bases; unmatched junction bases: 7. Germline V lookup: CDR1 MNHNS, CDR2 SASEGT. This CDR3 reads CASSGQGAIEQFF. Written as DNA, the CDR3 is TGTGCCAGCAGCGGACAGGGAGCAATTGAGCAGTTCTTC.

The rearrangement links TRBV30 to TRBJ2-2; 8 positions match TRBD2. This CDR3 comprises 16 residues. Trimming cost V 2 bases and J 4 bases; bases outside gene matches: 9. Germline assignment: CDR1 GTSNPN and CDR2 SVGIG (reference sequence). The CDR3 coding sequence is TGTGCCTGGAGTCTACGGGGGGGGAGAGGCACCGGGGAGCTGTTTTTT. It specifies CAWSLRGGRGTGELFF.

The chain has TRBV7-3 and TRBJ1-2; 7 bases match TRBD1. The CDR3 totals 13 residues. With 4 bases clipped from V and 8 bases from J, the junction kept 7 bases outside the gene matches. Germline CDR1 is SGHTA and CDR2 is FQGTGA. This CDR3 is CASSSRQGGGYTF. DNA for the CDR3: TGTGCCAGCAGCTCTCGACAGGGTGGCGGCTACACCTTC.

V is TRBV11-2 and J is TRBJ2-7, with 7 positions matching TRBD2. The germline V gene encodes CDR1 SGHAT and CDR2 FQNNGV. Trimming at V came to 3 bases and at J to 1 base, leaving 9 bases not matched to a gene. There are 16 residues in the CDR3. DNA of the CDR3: TGTGCCAGCAGCTTCGATAGCGGGTCTTCTTCCTACGAGCAGTACTTC. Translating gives CASSFDSGSSSYEQYF.

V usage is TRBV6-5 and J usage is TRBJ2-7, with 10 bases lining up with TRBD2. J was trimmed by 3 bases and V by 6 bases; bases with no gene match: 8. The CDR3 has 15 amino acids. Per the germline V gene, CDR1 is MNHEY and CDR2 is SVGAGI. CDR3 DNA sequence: TGTGCCAGCAGGCCTAGCGGGAGTTTGGTCTACGAGCAGTACTTC. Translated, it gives CASRPSGSLVYEQYF.

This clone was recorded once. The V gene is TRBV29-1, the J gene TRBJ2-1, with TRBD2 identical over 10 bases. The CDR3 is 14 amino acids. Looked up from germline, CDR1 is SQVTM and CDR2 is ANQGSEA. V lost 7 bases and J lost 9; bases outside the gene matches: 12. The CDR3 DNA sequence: TGCAGCGGCCTTCTAGCGGGAGTAGGTAGTGAGCAGTTCTTC. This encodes CSGLLAGVGSEQFF.